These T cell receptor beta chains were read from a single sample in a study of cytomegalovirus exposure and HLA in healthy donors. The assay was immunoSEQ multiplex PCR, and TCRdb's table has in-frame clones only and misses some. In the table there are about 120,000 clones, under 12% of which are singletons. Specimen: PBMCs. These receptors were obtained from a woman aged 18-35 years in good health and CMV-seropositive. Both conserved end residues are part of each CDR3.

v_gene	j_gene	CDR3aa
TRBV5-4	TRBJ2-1	CASRPTGTSGNNEQFF
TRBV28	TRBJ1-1	CASSLTGRAFF
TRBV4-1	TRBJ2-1	CASSPTGGPQFF
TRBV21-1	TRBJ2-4	CASSPESGRGEGKNIQYF
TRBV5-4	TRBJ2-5	CASSLVGGGWQETQYF
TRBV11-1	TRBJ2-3	CASSLEIAGVTDTQYF
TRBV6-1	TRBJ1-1	CASKRQGLDTEAFF
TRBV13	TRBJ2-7	CASSLGQGVSGRYEQYF
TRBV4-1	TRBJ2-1	CASSQDSASSYNEQFF
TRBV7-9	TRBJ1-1	CASRPTGTLAEAFF
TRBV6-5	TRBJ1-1	CASEGQMNTEAFF
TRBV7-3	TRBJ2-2	CASSSPWEAGELFF
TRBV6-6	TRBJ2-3	CASSYSLAGGLDTQYF
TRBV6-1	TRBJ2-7	CASSVRTSGGEQYF
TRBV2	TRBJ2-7	CASSLIQGEQYF
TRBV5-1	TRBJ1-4	CASSSGQGGEKLFF
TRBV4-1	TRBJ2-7	CASSHLGQGAFLEQYF
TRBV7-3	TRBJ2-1	CASSLKVGTSGRYNEQFF
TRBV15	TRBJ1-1	CATSNSQNTEAFF
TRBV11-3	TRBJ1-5	CASRPGTWPQHF
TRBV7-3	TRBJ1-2	CASSPTGLGVYGYTF
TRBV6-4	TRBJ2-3	CASRRAGGSTDTQYF